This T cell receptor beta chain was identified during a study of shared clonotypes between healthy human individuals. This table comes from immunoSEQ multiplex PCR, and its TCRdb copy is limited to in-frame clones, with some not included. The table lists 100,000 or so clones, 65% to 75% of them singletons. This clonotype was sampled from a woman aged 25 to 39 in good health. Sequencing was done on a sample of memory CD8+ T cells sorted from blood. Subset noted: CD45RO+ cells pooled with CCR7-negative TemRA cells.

The chain's CDR3 is CSVVTGAARDPEAFF. DNA of the CDR3: TGCAGCGTTGTTACGGGGGCAGCTCGGGACCCTGAAGCTTTCTTT. V and J are TRBV29-1 and TRBJ1-1; D is perhaps TRBD1 (6 bases). The CDR3 runs to 15 residues. Trimming stripped 4 bases from V and 6 bases from J, with 21 bases between. The germline CDR1 and CDR2 sequences are SQVTM and ANQGSEA.